One sample yielded the 17 T cell receptor beta chains listed below, sequenced in a study of blood T cell repertoires in COVID-19. Data came from immunoSEQ multiplex PCR; TCRdb stores just in-frame clones and leaves some out. The table lists almost 250,000 clones, about nine tenths of them singletons. The sequenced sample was peripheral blood. These receptor sequences come from an older woman who had recovered from COVID-19.

The chain carries TRBV9 and TRBJ2-4; possibly TRBD2 for D (5 bases). This CDR3 has 14 residues. With 0 bases removed from V and 1 base from J, the gap between germline ends came to 5 bases. The germline V gene encodes CDR1 SGDLS and CDR2 YYNGEE. CDR3 nucleotides: TGTGCCAGCAGCGTAGGAGGGGCCAAAAACATTCAGTACTTC. Protein sequence: CASSVGGAKNIQYF.

The chain couples TRBV28 to TRBJ2-1; 9 bases agree with TRBD1. The length of the CDR3 is 15 residues. CDR1 is MDHEN and CDR2 is SYDVKM in the germline V gene. J lost 15 bases, V lost 1 base, and 13 bases had no gene match. CDR3 amino acids: CASSLSEDRGRYRFF. In DNA, the CDR3 is TGTGCCAGCAGTTTATCGGAGGACAGGGGCCGGTACCGGTTCTTC.

J is TRBJ1-2 and V is TRBV19, with D perhaps matching TRBD1 (5 bases). The V end lost 4 bases, the J end lost 6 bases, and 18 bases lay between the germline ends. Germline assignment: CDR1 LNHDA and CDR2 SQIVND (reference sequence). The CDR3 is made up of 15 amino acids. The CDR3 sequence is CASSNYQATVNGYTF. The CDR3 DNA is TGTGCCAGTAGTAACTATCAGGCGACAGTAAATGGCTACACCTTC.

The chain uses TRBV2 and TRBJ2-1, with D maybe TRBD2 (6 bases). Germline V lookup: CDR1 SNHLY, CDR2 FYNNEI. CDR3 length equals 14 residues. The V end was cut by 5 bases, the J end by 8 bases, with 16 bases between. CDR3 residues: CASSRDSAAHEQFF. CDR3 bases: TGTGCCAGCAGTCGGGACTCCGCCGCCCATGAGCAGTTCTTC.

The CDR3 loop is CASSFGGLRTEAFF. In DNA form, the CDR3 reads TGTGCCAGCAGTTTCGGGGGGTTGAGGACTGAAGCTTTCTTT. The chain links TRBV6-2 or TRBV6-3 to TRBJ1-1; TRBD1 might be the D (5 bases). CDR1 and CDR2 (germline): MNHEY, SVGEGT. Trimming pared 4 bases from V and 5 bases from J, leaving 14 bases between. This CDR3 is 14 amino acids long.

The J gene is TRBJ2-2, the V gene TRBV2; TRBD2 matches at 7 bases. Trimming cost V 6 bases and J 3 bases; bases outside gene matches: 4. This CDR3 is 14 amino acids long. Germline assignment: CDR1 SNHLY and CDR2 FYNNEI. The CDR3 loop reads CASSGLADTGELFF. The CDR3 bases are TGTGCCAGCAGCGGGCTAGCGGACACCGGGGAGCTGTTTTTT.

This chain links TRBV4-1 with TRBJ2-2, with a tentative D call TRBD1 (5 bases). Germline loops: CDR1 MGHRA, CDR2 YSYEKL. Trimming left V 3 bases short and J 1 base short, with 9 bases between. The CDR3 runs to 15 residues. The CDR3 DNA is TGCGCCAGCAGCCACCCCGACAGGAACACCGGGGAGCTGTTTTTT. Translating gives CASSHPDRNTGELFF.

Only a few counts were recorded for this clone. CDR3 residues: CASSAPAGTGGQETQYF. CDR3 nucleotide sequence: TGTGCCAGCAGCGCGCCCGCTGGGACAGGGGGCCAAGAGACCCAGTACTTC. J is TRBJ2-5 and V is TRBV7-9; TRBD1 agrees at 11 bases. The junction had 9 bases not matched to a gene; V was cut back by 5 bases and J by 1 base. This CDR3 region has 17 residues. Looked up from germline, CDR1 is SEHNR and CDR2 is FQNEAQ (reference sequence).

J is TRBJ1-5 and V is TRBV6-2 or TRBV6-3; D call uncertain. Trimming cost V 2 bases and J 4 bases, with 6 bases left between them. The CDR3 is 13 residues long. Germline V gene data show CDR1 as MNHEY and CDR2 as SVGEGT. In DNA, the CDR3 is TGTGCCAGCAGTTACCGGGGAAATCAGCCCCAGCATTTT. Protein: CASSYRGNQPQHF.

The V gene is TRBV12-3 or TRBV12-4, the J gene TRBJ2-2, with D possibly matching TRBD1 (6 bases). Deletions cut 6 bases from V and 11 bases from J, with 13 bases between. The CDR3 consists of 12 residues. The CDR3 region is CASSTGSLELFF. The CDR3 nucleotides are TGTGCCAGCAGCACAGGGTCGCTAGAGCTGTTTTTT.

The chain recombines TRBV5-1 with TRBJ2-7; possible D gene TRBD2, 6 bases. V lost 2 bases to trimming and J lost 1 base, with 13 bases between them. Germline V gene data show CDR1 as SGHRS and CDR2 as YFSETQ. This CDR3 is built from 15 residues. The CDR3 nucleotides are TGCGCCAGCAGCTTCGCGCGGGACGGTTCCTACGAGCAGTACTTC. The encoded protein is CASSFARDGSYEQYF.

The genes are TRBV4-3 and TRBJ1-6, with D tentatively TRBD1 (5 bases). Trimming removed 0 bases at V and 5 bases at J, with 17 bases between. This CDR3 is 18 amino acids long. CDR1 and CDR2 (germline): LGHNA, YSLEER. CDR3 nucleotide sequence: TGCGCCAGCAGCCAAGAGAGGCAGGGCCCACACAATAATTCACCCCTCCACTTT. Encoded protein: CASSQERQGPHNNSPLHF.

The table lists this clone with a count of one. The chain joins TRBV12-5 to TRBJ2-5; 7 bases fit TRBD1. With V trimmed by 2 bases and J by 2 bases, 8 bases remained unmatched. CDR1 is LGHNT, CDR2 FRNRAP, per germline. The CDR3 runs 16 residues. This CDR3 reads CASGLSRSGQQETQYF. DNA for the CDR3: TGTGCTAGTGGTTTGTCTCGATCGGGACAGCAAGAGACCCAGTACTTC.

The V gene is TRBV5-1, the J gene TRBJ2-1, with D possibly matching TRBD2 (6 bases). The germline CDR1 and CDR2 sequences are SGHRS and YFSETQ. V lost 2 bases to trimming and J lost 1 base, with 7 bases between them. The CDR3 spans 14 residues. The CDR3 nucleotides read TGCGCCAGCAGCTTCGGGGGATCCTACAATGAGCAGTTCTTC. Protein product: CASSFGGSYNEQFF. The full variable domain, in which reference TRBV5-1 and TRBJ2-1 provide the parts outside the CDR3, is KAGVTQTPRYLIKTRGQQVTLSCSPISGHRSVSWYQQTPGQGLQFLFEYFSETQRNKGNFPGRFSGRQFSNSRSEMNVSTLELGDSALYLCASSFGGSYNEQFFGPGTRLTVL.

The chain joins TRBV5-1 to TRBJ2-5, with 9 positions matching TRBD1. CDR3 length equals 16 residues. The germline CDR1 and CDR2 sequences are SGHRS and YFSETQ. Unmatched junction bases numbered 9, after V lost 2 bases and J lost 4 bases. CDR3 in amino acids: CASSLTGTGWGETQYF. As DNA, the CDR3 is TGCGCCAGCAGCTTAACCGGGACAGGGTGGGGAGAGACCCAGTACTTC. Full variable domain (remainder filled in from reference TRBV5-1 and TRBJ2-5): KAGVTQTPRYLIKTRGQQVTLSCSPISGHRSVSWYQQTPGQGLQFLFEYFSETQRNKGNFPGRFSGRQFSNSRSEMNVSTLELGDSALYLCASSLTGTGWGETQYFGPGTRLLVL.

V is TRBV18 and J is TRBJ2-3; 12 bases agree with TRBD2. This CDR3 has 18 residues. Germline-derived CDR1 and CDR2 are KGHSH and LQKENI. Trimming took 0 bases from V and 0 from J; bases not matched to a gene: 4. CDR3 nucleotides: TGTGCCAGCTCACCACCCCTAGCGGGGGGGTCTAGCACAGATACGCAGTATTTT. Protein: CASSPPLAGGSSTDTQYF.

This clone was seen just once. The gene calls are TRBV18 and TRBJ1-1, with 7 bases aligning to TRBD1. This CDR3 comprises 13 residues. V shed 5 bases, J shed 3 bases, and the junction held 3 bases outside the gene matches. Per germline, CDR1 KGHSH and CDR2 LQKENI. CDR3 nucleotides: TGTGCCAGCTCAAGTACAGGGGACACTGAAGCTTTCTTT. Translating gives CASSSTGDTEAFF.